The 15 T cell receptor beta chains in this list originate from one sample, sequenced in a study of cytomegalovirus exposure and HLA in healthy donors. TCRdb's table, derived via immunoSEQ multiplex PCR, lists solely in-frame clones and lacks some. The sample has roughly 260,000 clones; approximately 87% are singletons. The source material was PBMCs. These receptors all stem from a man aged 18 to 29 in good health and CMV-seronegative.

The chain joins TRBV7-2 to TRBJ1-3; tentatively, D is TRBD1 (6 bases). V was cut by 7 bases and J by 4 bases, with 11 bases left in between. CDR1 and CDR2 from the germline V gene are SGHTA and FQGNSA. This CDR3 has 13 residues. The CDR3 bases are TGTGCCAGCACCCCGGGGGGCGGAAACACCATATATTTT. Translated: CASTPGGGNTIYF.

This chain joins TRBV7-9 and TRBJ2-6; weak D call: TRBD2 (5 bases). The CDR3 sequence is 18 residues long. Deletions cut 5 bases from V and 0 bases from J, with 17 bases between. Germline loops: CDR1 SEHNR, CDR2 FQNEAQ (reference sequence). The CDR3 protein is CASSLPGELSSGANVLTF. Written as DNA, the CDR3 is TGTGCCAGCAGCCTACCCGGGGAACTTTCCTCTGGGGCCAACGTCCTGACTTTC.

The rearrangement uses TRBV7-2 and TRBJ2-1, with 8 positions matching TRBD2. The CDR3 spans 14 residues. Germline values: CDR1 SGHTA, CDR2 FQGNSA. The V gene end was trimmed by 1 base and the J gene end by 9 bases; junction bases not matched to a gene: 5. DNA of the CDR3: TGTGCCAGCAGCTTAGGAGGCGGGAGGCCTGAGCAGTTCTTC. Its translation is CASSLGGGRPEQFF. Supplemented by reference TRBV7-2 and TRBJ2-1, the full variable domain reads GAGVSQSPSNKVTEKGKDVELRCDPISGHTALYWYRQSLGQGLEFLIYFQGNSAPDKSGLPSDRFSAERTGGSVSTLTIQRTQQEDSAVYLCASSLGGGRPEQFFGPGTRLTVL.

This clone was observed once. This rearrangement joins TRBV2 to TRBJ2-7; D ambiguous. Deletions cut 4 bases from V and 4 bases from J, with 5 bases between. CDR3 length equals 11 residues. CDR1 and CDR2 (germline): SNHLY, FYNNEI. The DNA for the CDR3 is TGTGCCAGCAGTGGAGTATACGAGCAGTACTTC. Protein: CASSGVYEQYF.

This chain joins TRBV18 and TRBJ2-7, with TRBD2 as a possible D gene (5 bases). Trimming took 4 bases from V and 7 from J, leaving 8 bases between them. The CDR3 spans 11 residues. Germline values: CDR1 KGHSH, CDR2 LQKENI. The CDR3 here is CASSRAGEQYF. The CDR3 DNA sequence: TGTGCCAGCTCACGGGCGGGTGAGCAGTACTTC.

V is TRBV28 and J is TRBJ2-7, with a tentative D call TRBD2 (7 bases). The ends were cut back, 10 bases at V and 6 bases at J, with 19 bases in the middle. In germline, CDR1 is MDHEN, CDR2 SYDVKM. CDR3 length equals 13 residues. CDR3 nucleotide sequence: TGTGCCACCATCCCCGGGGGGCTAGGCGAGCAGTACTTC. It translates to CATIPGGLGEQYF.

V usage is TRBV27 and J usage is TRBJ1-6; 10 bases are a match to TRBD1. Germline V gene sequence: CDR1 MNHEY, CDR2 SMNVEV (reference sequence). Trimming at V came to 5 bases and at J to 9 bases, leaving 7 bases not matched to a gene. The length of the CDR3 is 15 residues. The CDR3 loop reads CASSREGQGLSPLHF. CDR3 nucleotide sequence: TGTGCCAGCAGTAGGGAGGGACAGGGGCTTTCACCCCTCCACTTT.

The gene calls are TRBV7-9 and TRBJ1-1; 12 bases are shared with TRBD1. V trimming: 5 bases; J trimming: 5 bases; junction bases outside the gene matches: 6. Looked up from germline, CDR1 is SEHNR and CDR2 is FQNEAQ (reference sequence). The CDR3 is 15 residues long. DNA of the CDR3: TGTGCCAGCAGCCTAGGGGACAGGGGGCGTACTGAAGCTTTCTTT. Protein product: CASSLGDRGRTEAFF.

The chain employs TRBV5-1 and TRBJ2-7, with 10 bases identical to TRBD1. CDR3 length equals 15 residues. The junction had 0 bases not matched to a gene; V was cut back by 0 bases and J by 0 bases. The V gene's germline CDR1 is SGHRS and CDR2 YFSETQ. The CDR3 here is CASSLGTGGSYEQYF. The CDR3 coding sequence is TGCGCCAGCAGCTTGGGGACAGGGGGCTCCTACGAGCAGTACTTC.

The CDR3, as DNA: TGTGCCAGTCGAGGGTGGGGTATTTGGATTGAGCAGTTCTTC. Translating gives CASRGWGIWIEQFF. The chain recombines TRBV28 with TRBJ2-1; D perhaps matches TRBD2 (5 bases). The CDR3 length is 14 residues. Between the trimmed V and J ends, which lost 9 bases and 9 bases, there was a span of 21 bases. Germline V lookup: CDR1 MDHEN, CDR2 SYDVKM. Variable domain in full (rest from reference TRBV28 and TRBJ2-1): DVKVTQSSRYLVKRTGEKVFLECVQDMDHENMFWYRQDPGLGLRLIYFSYDVKMKEKGDIPEGYSVSREKKERFSLILESASTNQTSMYLCASRGWGIWIEQFFGPGTRLTVL.

The gene calls are TRBV5-6 and TRBJ2-7; D is unresolved. There are 15 residues in the CDR3. The V gene's germline CDR1 is SGHDT and CDR2 YYEEEE. V was clipped by 3 bases and J by 1 base, with 14 bases between them. CDR3 sequence: CASSYGPSRSYEQYF. In nucleotides, the CDR3 is TGTGCCAGCAGCTATGGGCCTTCAAGATCCTACGAGCAGTACTTC.

The chain couples TRBV30 to TRBJ2-1; D might be TRBD1 (5 bases). Germline-derived CDR1 and CDR2 are GTSNPN and SVGIG (reference sequence). The CDR3 sequence is 13 residues long. With 2 bases removed from V and 7 bases from J, the gap between germline ends came to 12 bases. This CDR3 is CAWSRTGMNEQFF. CDR3 in DNA: TGTGCCTGGAGTAGAACAGGTATGAATGAGCAGTTCTTC.

This clone was detected only a few times. The CDR3: CASSVSRGIQDTQYF. CDR3 DNA: TGTGCCAGCAGTGTTTCGCGGGGGATACAAGATACGCAGTATTTT. V gene TRBV2 combines with J gene TRBJ2-3, with TRBD2 matching 7 bases. V shed 4 bases and J 5 bases; nucleotides not matched to a gene: 9. The CDR3 sequence is 15 residues long. Germline V gene sequence: CDR1 SNHLY, CDR2 FYNNEI.

The CDR3 reads CASSLAPGDSYEQYF. The CDR3 bases are TGTGCCAGCAGCTTAGCCCCCGGAGACTCCTACGAGCAGTACTTC. The chain employs TRBV11-2 and TRBJ2-7; no definite D call. CDR1 is SGHAT and CDR2 is FQNNGV in the germline V gene. With 1 base removed from V and 0 bases from J, the gap between germline ends came to 10 bases. The CDR3 spans 15 residues. The variable domain in full, completed from reference TRBV11-2 and TRBJ2-7, reads EAGVAQSPRYKIIEKRQSVAFWCNPISGHATLYWYQQILGQGPKLLIQFQNNGVVDDSQLPKDRFSAERLKGVDSTLKIQPAKLEDSAVYLCASSLAPGDSYEQYFGPGTRLTVT.

This CDR3 is CAHQSGYSGNTIYF. The CDR3 DNA reads TGTGCTCATCAGTCAGGGTACTCTGGAAACACCATATATTTT. The chain joins TRBV30 to TRBJ1-3, with a tentative D call TRBD1 (5 bases). The CDR3 totals 14 residues. Germline V gives CDR1 GTSNPN, CDR2 SVGIG (reference sequence).